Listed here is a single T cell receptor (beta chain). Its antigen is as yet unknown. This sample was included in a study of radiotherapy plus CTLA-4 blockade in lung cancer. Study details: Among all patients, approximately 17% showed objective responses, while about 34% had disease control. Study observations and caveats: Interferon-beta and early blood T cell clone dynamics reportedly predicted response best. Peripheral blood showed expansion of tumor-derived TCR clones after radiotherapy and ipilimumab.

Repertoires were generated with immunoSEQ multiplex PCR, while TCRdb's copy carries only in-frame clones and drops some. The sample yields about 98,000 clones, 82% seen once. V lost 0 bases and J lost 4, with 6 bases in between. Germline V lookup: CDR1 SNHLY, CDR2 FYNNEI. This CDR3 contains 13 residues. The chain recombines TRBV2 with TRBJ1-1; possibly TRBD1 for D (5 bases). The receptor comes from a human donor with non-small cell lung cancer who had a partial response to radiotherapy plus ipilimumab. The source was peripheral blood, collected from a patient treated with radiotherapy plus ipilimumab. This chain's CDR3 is CASSEARATEAFF. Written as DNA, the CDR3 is TGTGCCAGCAGTGAAGCCAGGGCCACTGAAGCTTTCTTT.